The 11 T cell receptor beta chains given below trace back to one sample, sequenced in a study of blood T cell repertoires in COVID-19. The protocol was immunoSEQ multiplex PCR, while the TCRdb copy is restricted to in-frame clones and leaves out a portion. The sample carries 150,000 to 200,000 clones, around 81% recorded once. Sequenced sample: peripheral blood. The source is a woman aged 40-49 years with COVID-19, enrolled during active disease.

This clone has more than one count but fewer than ten. This chain links TRBV12-3 or TRBV12-4 with TRBJ1-2; 10 bases match TRBD1. This CDR3 is built from 13 residues. V lost 8 bases and J lost 6; bases outside the gene matches: 6. CDR3 nucleotide sequence: TGTGCCAGCTGGCAAGACAGGGGGCATGGCTACACCTTC. This sequence encodes CASWQDRGHGYTF.

This clone was found a few times. This chain connects TRBV10-1 to TRBJ2-4, with 11 bases that match TRBD1. The CDR3 covers 15 residues. V shed 5 bases and J 4 bases; nucleotides not matched to a gene: 4. Per germline, CDR1 WNHNN and CDR2 SYGVQD (reference sequence). The CDR3 region has the DNA TGCGCCAGCAGTCCAGGGACAGGGGGAAAAAACATTCAGTACTTC. Amino acids: CASSPGTGGKNIQYF.

The chain recombines TRBV3-1 (or the pseudogene TRBV3-2) with TRBJ2-5; TRBD1 matches at 7 bases. After removal of 4 bases from V and 5 bases from J, the junction contained 7 bases not matched to a gene. This CDR3 region has 14 residues. Germline V lookup: CDR1 LGHDT, CDR2 YNNKEL (reference sequence). The CDR3 DNA follows: TGTGCCAGCAGCCCATACAGGGGATGGGAGACCCAGTACTTC. Translated, it gives CASSPYRGWETQYF.

This clone was detected once. This chain joins TRBV10-3 and TRBJ2-1, with D tentatively TRBD2 (5 bases). Germline loops: CDR1 ENHRY, CDR2 SYGVKD. The length of the CDR3 is 14 residues. V lost 2 bases, J lost 6 bases, and 11 bases lay in between. The CDR3, as DNA: TGTGCCATCAGTGAGAGTCTAGCCGTCAATGAGCAGTTCTTC. Translated, it gives CAISESLAVNEQFF.

This clone was detected ten times or more. The chain employs TRBV5-4 and TRBJ2-7, with D tentatively TRBD2 (6 bases). Per the germline V gene, CDR1 is SGHNT and CDR2 is YYREEE (reference sequence). Trimming removed 3 bases at V and 0 bases at J, with 10 bases between. The CDR3 totals 14 residues. The CDR3 reads CASSSGLLSYEQYF. The CDR3 DNA reads TGTGCCAGCAGCTCGGGACTCCTCTCCTACGAGCAGTACTTC.

The rearrangement links TRBV15 to TRBJ2-1, with 8 bases aligning to TRBD1. Trimming cost V 5 bases and J 2 bases; bases outside gene matches: 5. Germline assignment: CDR1 LNHNV and CDR2 YYDKDF (reference sequence). The CDR3 is 15 residues long. The CDR3 nucleotides are TGTGCCACCAGCTCGCCGGGACAGGCCTACAATGAGCAGTTCTTC. Its translation: CATSSPGQAYNEQFF.

CDR3 amino acids: CASSPKIVLQVNTEAFF. The CDR3 coding sequence is TGTGCCAGCAGCCCCAAGATTGTATTACAGGTGAACACTGAAGCTTTCTTT. The chain employs TRBV7-9 and TRBJ1-1, with D possibly being TRBD1 (5 bases). The germline V and J ends were trimmed by 5 bases and 0 bases, with 19 bases remaining between them. CDR3 size: 17 residues. Germline assignment: CDR1 SEHNR and CDR2 FQNEAQ (reference sequence). Variable domain in full (rest from reference TRBV7-9 and TRBJ1-1): DTGVSQNPRHKITKRGQNVTFRCDPISEHNRLYWYRQTLGQGPEFLTYFQNEAQLEKSRLLSDRFSAERPKGSFSTLEIQRTEQGDSAMYLCASSPKIVLQVNTEAFFGQGTRLTVV.

This rearrangement joins TRBV6-5 to TRBJ2-1, with 8 bases identical to TRBD2. The CDR3 spans 15 residues. The germline V gene encodes CDR1 MNHEY and CDR2 SVGAGI. Trimming cost V 8 bases and J 4 bases; bases outside gene matches: 10. The CDR3 loop reads CASRLAPTAYNEQFF. DNA of the CDR3: TGTGCCAGCCGACTAGCGCCCACAGCTTACAATGAGCAGTTCTTC.

V is TRBV29-1 and J is TRBJ2-3, with 8 bases aligning to TRBD2. J was trimmed by 5 bases and V by 2 bases; bases with no gene match: 0. CDR1 is SQVTM and CDR2 is ANQGSEA in the germline V gene. The CDR3 spans 12 residues. The CDR3 sequence: CSVELAGDTQYF. CDR3 bases: TGCAGCGTTGAACTAGCGGGAGATACGCAGTATTTT.

The chain links TRBV6-9 to TRBJ2-3; D might be TRBD1 (6 bases). The CDR3 is 13 amino acids. V lost 8 bases and J 4 bases, leaving 13 bases between the germline ends. CDR1 and CDR2 (germline): MNHGY, SVAAGI. The CDR3 nucleotides read TGTGCCAGCGCCGGGACATTCGCAGATACGCAGTATTTT. Translation: CASAGTFADTQYF.

This chain connects TRBV28 to TRBJ1-5, with a possible D match to TRBD1 (5 bases). The germline V gene encodes CDR1 MDHEN and CDR2 SYDVKM. The V end was cut by 7 bases, the J end by 2 bases, with 21 bases between. CDR3 size: 17 residues. CDR3 protein: CASNLWGQGGGNQPQHF. CDR3 bases: TGTGCCAGCAACTTATGGGGCCAGGGTGGGGGCAATCAGCCCCAGCATTTT.